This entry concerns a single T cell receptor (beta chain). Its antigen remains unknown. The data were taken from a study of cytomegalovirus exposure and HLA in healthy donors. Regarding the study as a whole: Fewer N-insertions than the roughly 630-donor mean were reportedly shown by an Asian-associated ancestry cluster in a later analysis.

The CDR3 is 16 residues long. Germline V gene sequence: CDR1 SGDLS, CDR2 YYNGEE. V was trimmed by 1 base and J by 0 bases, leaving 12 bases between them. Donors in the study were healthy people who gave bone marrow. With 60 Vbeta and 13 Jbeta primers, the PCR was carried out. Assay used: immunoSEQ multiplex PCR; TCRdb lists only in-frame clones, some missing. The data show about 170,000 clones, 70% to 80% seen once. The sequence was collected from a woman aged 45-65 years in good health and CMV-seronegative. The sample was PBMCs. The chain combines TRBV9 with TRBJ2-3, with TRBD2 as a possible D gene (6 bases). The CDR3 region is CASSVRSGYSTDTQYF. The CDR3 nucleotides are TGTGCCAGCAGCGTACGCAGCGGGTATAGCACAGATACGCAGTATTTT.